This T cell receptor (beta chain) is from a study of beta chain features in type 1 diabetes. Study-wide results and caveats: Among patients, naive, central memory and Treg TCRB repertoires appeared more similar than among healthy donors. Patients with Type 1 diabetes showed moderately but significantly shorter TCRB CDR3s in all four CD4+ subsets. PCR might preferentially amplify shorter templates, equally in patients and controls.

Ten or more counts support this clone. Its cognate antigen is unknown. Of the isolated RNA, all was reverse transcribed, and so the sequenced material was expressed TCRB transcripts. Reads from naive, central memory and regulatory T cell samples averaged roughly 3.6 million. Profiling relied on immunoSEQ multiplex PCR, and the TCRdb table lists in-frame clones only, not all of them. The sample includes 130,000 or so clones, about 18% of them seen just once. In germline, CDR1 is GTSNPN, CDR2 SVGIG (reference sequence). The V gene end was trimmed by 3 bases and the J gene end by 5 bases; junction bases not matched to a gene: 8. This CDR3 is 15 amino acids long. CD4+ cells of the naive, central memory, regulatory and stem cell-like memory types were sorted via CD45RO/CCR7/CD25/CD127/CD95/CD27.

The chain joins TRBV30 to TRBJ2-5; 11 bases are shared with TRBD1. The receptor's source is a young man with type 1 diabetes. Sequencing used central memory CD4+ T cells from blood. CDR3 sequence reads: CAWSGDRGNSETQYF. The CDR3 DNA sequence: TGTGCCTGGAGCGGGGACAGGGGGAATTCGGAGACCCAGTACTTC.